This T cell receptor (beta chain) originates from a study of T cells in Graves' hyperthyroidism and ophthalmopathy. Overall study results and limits: Blood also carried most thyroid clonotypes expanded above 0.001.

Fresh peripheral blood, around 10 ml of it, supplied the PBMCs. Researchers amplified the TCR beta CDR3 regions from RNA transcripts. Carried out on the TCR CDR3, a first-round RT-PCR used the HTBI primer set. TCRdb redid the calling of the multiplex PCR reads with MiXCR, one entry per CDR3 protein. The sample holds around 190,000 distinct CDR3 sequences, about 15% seen once. Concerning this clonotype itself: As yet, its antigen is unknown. With a much larger clone just one base away, this may be a read error.

Sequencing input: blood. This TCR came from a woman between 50 and 59 years old with Graves' hyperthyroidism.

The CDR3: CTSSFYGRSYNSPLHF. In DNA, the CDR3 is TGTACCAGCAGCTTTTACGGCCGCTCCTATAATTCACCCCTCCACTTT. This chain connects TRBV7-9 to TRBJ1-6; D not certain. CDR3 length: 16 amino acids. Germline V gene data show CDR1 as SEHNR and CDR2 as FQNEAQ (reference sequence).